These 17 T cell receptor beta chains were all obtained from the same sample, sequenced in a study of T cells in Graves' hyperthyroidism and ophthalmopathy. Amplification of TCR beta CDR3 regions used RNA as the template. The HTBI primer set drove a first-round RT-PCR of the TCR CDR3. TCRdb reanalysed the multiplex PCR reads using MiXCR and keeps one entry per CDR3 protein. The sample gives around 600,000 distinct CDR3 sequences, 15% to 17% of which show up once; less than 9.5% is in the top ten. The sample taken for sequencing was blood. The source of these receptors is a woman in her 30s with Graves' hyperthyroidism.

This clonotype was counted only a few times. This chain uses TRBV4-3 with TRBJ2-3; D is possibly TRBD1 (6 bases). Germline V gene lookup returns CDR1 LGHNA and CDR2 YSLEER. The CDR3 runs to 18 residues. V was trimmed by 1 base and J by 2 bases, leaving 19 bases between them. CDR3 region: CASSQVGFGKGHTDTQYF. CDR3 coding DNA: TGCGCCAGCAGCCAAGTTGGGTTTGGCAAGGGACACACAGATACGCAGTATTTT.

In this sample, this clonotype turned up a few times. A read error may produce the germline difference seen at one junction end. V gene TRBV5-1 combines with J gene TRBJ2-3; 12 bases map to TRBD1. CDR1 and CDR2 from the germline V gene are SGHRS and YFSETQ. This CDR3 comprises 14 residues. This CDR3 is CASSKGQGADTQCF. DNA for the CDR3: TGCGCCAGCAGCAAGGGACAGGGGGCAGATACGCAGTGTTTT.

The rearrangement uses TRBV6-1 and TRBJ2-1; 16 positions agree with TRBD2. CDR3 length equals 15 residues. CDR1 is MNHNS, CDR2 SASEGT, per germline. The V segment lost 5 bases and the J segment 13 bases; nucleotides outside the gene matches: 8. CDR3 in amino acids: CASSNAGLAGGPQFF. The DNA of the CDR3 is TGTGCCAGCAGTAACGCGGGACTAGCGGGAGGGCCCCAGTTCTTC.

Ten or more counts support this clonotype. This chain links TRBV7-3 with TRBJ1-6; D remains unclear. CDR1 and CDR2 from the germline V gene are SGHTA and FQGTGA. The CDR3 is 13 residues long. The V end was cut by 6 bases, the J end by 8 bases, with 11 bases between. The CDR3 loop reads CASSRTRDSPLHF. CDR3 nucleotide sequence: TGTGCCAGCAGTCGCACTCGGGATTCACCCCTCCACTTT.

Ten or more counts support this clonotype. The J gene is TRBJ2-1, the V gene TRBV27; perhaps TRBD2 as D (5 bases). The V gene's germline CDR1 is MNHEY and CDR2 SMNVEV (reference sequence). V was cut by 5 bases and J by 8 bases, with 22 bases left in between. CDR3 length equals 16 residues. This CDR3 reads CASSHGGSPMVDEQFF. The CDR3 nucleotides are TGTGCCAGCAGTCACGGAGGTAGCCCTATGGTCGATGAGCAGTTCTTC.

The chain links TRBV7-9 to TRBJ1-2; maybe TRBD1 (5 bases). The CDR3 has 13 amino acids. In germline, CDR1 is SEHNR, CDR2 FQNEAQ (reference sequence). Trimming left V 3 bases short and J 6 bases short, with 11 bases between. CDR3 region: CASSLQTANGYTF. The CDR3 region has the DNA TGTGCCAGCAGCTTGCAGACAGCCAATGGCTACACCTTC.

With regard to this clonotype: The junction differs from germline at one of its ends, possibly a read error. The chain uses TRBV5-8 and TRBJ1-4, with no clear D. The CDR3 has 18 residues. Germline values: CDR1 SGHTS, CDR2 YDEGEE. The CDR3 nucleotides read TGCGCCAGCAGCTTGCGAGGTGACCCCACCGCGGTCGCTGAAAAACTGTTTTTT. This sequence encodes CASSLRGDPTAVAEKLFF.

This clonotype was detected only a few times. The chain's CDR3 is CASSSRGPSGANVLTF. CDR3 nucleotides: TGTGCCAGCAGTTCGCGCGGGCCCTCTGGGGCCAACGTCCTGACTTTC. The gene calls are TRBV6-9 and TRBJ2-6; possible D gene TRBD2, 5 bases. Germline CDR1 and CDR2: MNHGY and SVAAGI. CDR3 length equals 16 residues. V was shortened by 4 bases and J by 0 bases, with 10 bases between the two germline ends.

Many counts were recorded for this clonotype. V and J are TRBV6-1 and TRBJ2-1, with D hard to call. Germline V gene lookup returns CDR1 MNHNS and CDR2 SASEGT. This CDR3 is built from 11 residues. Trimming cost V 8 bases and J 4 bases, with 6 bases left between them. This CDR3 reads CASYGYNEQFF. The CDR3 nucleotides read TGTGCCAGCTACGGGTACAATGAGCAGTTCTTC.

The CDR3 DNA follows: TGTGCCAGCAGCCCAGAATCCTTAGGGGCAGGGGTCGGGTTCTACGAGCAGTACTTC. Protein: CASSPESLGAGVGFYEQYF. This chain joins TRBV11-2 and TRBJ2-7; D perhaps matches TRBD1 (6 bases). This CDR3 contains 19 residues. Trimming left V 5 bases short and J 3 bases short, with 29 bases between. Germline lookup yields CDR1 SGHAT and CDR2 FQNNGV.

As regards this clonotype: With a much larger clone just one base away, this may be a read error. V gene TRBV6-1 combines with J gene TRBJ2-1; 7 bases match TRBD1. CDR3 length: 16 amino acids. CDR1 and CDR2 (germline): MNHNS, SASEGT. The DNA of the CDR3 is TGTTCCAGCAGAGAGGCCGTTGAGGGGGCGAAAGTTGAGCAGTTCTTC. As protein: CSSREAVEGAKVEQFF.

This sequence joins TRBV9 and TRBJ2-1, with D possibly TRBD1 on 6 matching bases. The germline gives CDR1 SGDLS, CDR2 YYNGEE. Trimming shortened V by 0 bases and J by 3 bases, and 13 bases separated the two germline ends. CDR3 length equals 16 residues. CDR3 region: CASSVAGDTVYNEQFF. The CDR3 DNA follows: TGTGCCAGCAGCGTAGCTGGGGACACTGTCTACAATGAGCAGTTCTTC.

This clonotype was seen repeatedly, ten times or more. The chain joins TRBV6-2 or TRBV6-3 to TRBJ2-3; D not resolved. Trimming removed 1 base at V and 5 bases at J, with 10 bases between. Germline values: CDR1 MNHEY, CDR2 SVGEGT. CDR3 length: 14 residues. The CDR3 reads CASSYWRAQDTQYF. The CDR3 DNA follows: TGTGCCAGCAGTTACTGGAGAGCGCAAGATACGCAGTATTTT.

The gene calls are TRBV7-8 and TRBJ1-5; D not certain. V was cut by 4 bases and J by 0 bases, with 10 bases left in between. The CDR3 extends over 15 amino acids. CDR1 and CDR2 from the germline V gene are SGHVS and FQNEAQ. CDR3 in amino acids: CASSSWRDSNQPQHF. CDR3 nucleotide sequence: TGTGCCAGCAGCTCATGGAGGGATAGCAATCAGCCCCAGCATTTT.

This clonotype was seen many times. CDR3 loop: CASSFRAENTEAFF. In nucleotides, the CDR3 is TGTGCCAGCAGTTTCAGGGCGGAGAACACTGAAGCTTTCTTT. V and J are TRBV12-3 or TRBV12-4 and TRBJ1-1, with D maybe TRBD1 (5 bases). This CDR3 has 14 residues. Trimming took 3 bases from V and 1 from J, leaving 9 bases between them.

Notes on this clonotype: This may be a read error: a much more frequent sequence differs by one nucleotide. The chain combines TRBV6-1 with TRBJ2-1, with D possibly matching TRBD2 (6 bases). CDR1 and CDR2 from the germline V gene are MNHNS and SASEGT. The CDR3 contains 13 residues. CDR3 nucleotide sequence: TGTGCCGGCAGGGAAGGGACTTTCAATGAGCAGTTCTTC. Translation: CAGREGTFNEQFF.

The table lists this clonotype with many counts. The chain links TRBV24-1 to TRBJ2-1; 14 bases line up with TRBD2. The V and J ends lost 4 bases and 8 bases, in that order; junction bases with no gene match: 9. Per the germline V gene, CDR1 is KGHDR and CDR2 is SFDVKD. This CDR3 region has 17 residues. The CDR3 coding sequence is TGTGCCACCAGTGAAGGGACTAGCGGGAGTTTAGGCGATGAGCAGTTCTTC. Its protein is CATSEGTSGSLGDEQFF.